Many counts were recorded for the clone carrying this T cell receptor (beta chain). Its matching antigen is unknown. The source of the sample is a study of T cells in Graves' hyperthyroidism and ophthalmopathy. The source material, RNA transcripts, was used to amplify TCR beta CDR3 regions. The study used the HTBI primer set for a first-round RT-PCR of the TCR CDR3. TCRdb called the multiplex PCR reads again in MiXCR, with one record for every CDR3 protein. This table has around 240,000 distinct CDR3 sequences, more than 12% appearing once. Overall study findings and caveats: In validation, the model predicted ophthalmopathy. These predictions came a median approximately 5.9 months before onset.

J gave up 2 bases and V 8 bases, and 6 bases lay outside the gene matches. CDR3 length: 13 residues. Germline CDR1 MDHEN, CDR2 SYDVKM. The chain links TRBV28 to TRBJ2-7, with 7 nucleotides matching TRBD2. The sequence came from a woman aged 40 to 50 with Graves' hyperthyroidism that later progressed to Graves' ophthalmopathy. Sequencing was performed on blood. CDR3 DNA sequence: TGTGCCAGCGGGGGGGAGTCCGCCTACGAGCAGTACTTC. This codes for CASGGESAYEQYF.